This TCR beta chain came from a study of spatial heterogeneity in lung cancer. Study-level information: Detection consistently captured more beta-chain sequences than alpha-chain sequences.

This clonotype occurred many times. Specified time point: sample taken at primary tumor resection. The donors were fewer than 80 patients with non-small cell lung cancer that was early-stage and untreated. The input material, whole RNA from tumor, nontumor lung or frozen PBMC, was sequenced unsorted. There are 15 residues in the CDR3. CDR1 and CDR2 from the germline V gene are SGHTA and FQGNSA. The V gene lost 4 bases and the J gene lost 5 bases, with 14 bases spanning the gap. TCR cDNA molecules each had a unique molecular identifier. TCRdb used MiXCR to reprocess the 5' RACE reads, holding one entry per CDR3 protein. The sample lists tens of thousands of distinct CDR3 sequences; more than 5% were seen once.

V and J are TRBV7-2 and TRBJ2-2; either TRBD1 or TRBD2 may supply D (5 bases each). The TCR sequence derives from a male donor with early-stage non-small cell lung cancer. Sequencing used PBMCs, obtained at surgery. The CDR3 bases are TGTGCCAGCAGCTCCCGGATGGGGGTAACCGGGGAGCTGTTTTTT. Protein sequence: CASSSRMGVTGELFF.